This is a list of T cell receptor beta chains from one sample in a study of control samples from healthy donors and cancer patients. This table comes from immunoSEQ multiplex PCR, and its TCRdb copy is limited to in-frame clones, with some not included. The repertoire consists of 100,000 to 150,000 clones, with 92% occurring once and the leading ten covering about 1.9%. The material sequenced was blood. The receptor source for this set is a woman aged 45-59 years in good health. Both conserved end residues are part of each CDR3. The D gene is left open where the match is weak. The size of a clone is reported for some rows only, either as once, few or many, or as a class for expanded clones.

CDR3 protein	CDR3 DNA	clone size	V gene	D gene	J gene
CASSFGQGRVGYTF	TGTGCCAGCAGCTTCGGACAGGGCAGGGTTGGCTACACCTTC	NA	TRBV5-4	TRBD1	TRBJ1-2
CASSYGWGTEAFF	TGTGCCAGCAGTTATGGGTGGGGCACTGAAGCTTTCTTT	NA	TRBV2	NA	TRBJ1-1
CSARFPEKLFF	TGCAGTGCTAGATTCCCTGAAAAACTGTTTTTT	NA	TRBV20-1	NA	TRBJ1-4
CASSSNIQGNQPQHF	TGTGCCAGCAGCTCTAATATACAGGGGAATCAGCCCCAGCATTTT	NA	TRBV5-8	TRBD1	TRBJ1-5
CSTPGTSAYSEQFF	TGCAGCACTCCCGGGACTAGCGCCTACAGTGAGCAGTTCTTC	NA	TRBV29-1	TRBD2	TRBJ2-1
CASRDRASSYEQYF	TGTGCCAGCAGAGACAGGGCGAGCTCCTACGAGCAGTACTTC	NA	TRBV25-1	TRBD1	TRBJ2-7
CASVRGAGETQYF	TGTGCCTCTGTGAGGGGGGCAGGCGAGACCCAGTACTTC	NA	TRBV3-1/TRBV3-2	NA	TRBJ2-5
CASSVASPGRYGYTF	TGTGCCAGCAGCGTAGCTAGCCCAGGGCGCTATGGCTACACCTTC	NA	TRBV9	NA	TRBJ1-2
CASSYSFSGSTYEQYF	TGTGCCAGCAGTTACTCGTTTAGCGGGAGTACCTACGAGCAGTACTTC	NA	TRBV6-6	TRBD2	TRBJ2-7
CASSSQGYHGYTF	TGTGCCAGCAGTTCCCAAGGGTACCATGGCTACACCTTC	NA	TRBV5-6	NA	TRBJ1-2
CASSLKGQGTRYTF	TGTGCCAGCAGCCTCAAGGGACAGGGTACACGCTACACCTTC	NA	TRBV3-1/TRBV3-2	TRBD1	TRBJ1-2
CATRQSGNEKLFF	TGTGCCACCCGACAGTCTGGCAATGAAAAACTGTTTTTT	NA	TRBV19	NA	TRBJ1-4
CASSYSEGIGYTF	TGTGCCAGCAGTTACTCAGAGGGGATTGGCTACACCTTC	NA	TRBV6-5	NA	TRBJ1-2
CASRGTVDTIYF	TGTGCCAGCAGAGGGACAGTGGACACCATATATTTT	NA	TRBV25-1	TRBD1	TRBJ1-3
CASSLTSGGPYEQYF	TGTGCCAGCAGTTTAACCTCCGGAGGGCCCTACGAGCAGTACTTC	NA	TRBV28	NA	TRBJ2-7
CASSFGRGRNQPQHF	TGTGCCAGCAGTTTCGGCAGGGGCAGGAATCAGCCCCAGCATTTT	NA	TRBV28	NA	TRBJ1-5
CAWGTQGAGGYTF	TGTGCCTGGGGAACACAGGGGGCCGGTGGCTACACCTTC	NA	TRBV30	TRBD1	TRBJ1-2
CASSIAGTASGNTIYF	TGTGCCAGTAGTATAGCCGGGACAGCCTCTGGAAACACCATATATTTT	few	TRBV19	TRBD1	TRBJ1-3
CASSQARTGGTEAFF	TGTGCCAGCAGCCAAGCAAGGACAGGGGGCACTGAAGCTTTCTTT	NA	TRBV4-2	TRBD1	TRBJ1-1
CASSLGTGFNSPLHF	TGTGCCAGCAGCCTAGGGACAGGGTTTAATTCACCCCTCCACTTT	NA	TRBV14	TRBD1	TRBJ1-6
CAGRTGPGELFF	TGTGCCGGGAGGACAGGTCCCGGGGAGCTGTTTTTT	NA	TRBV25-1	NA	TRBJ2-2
CASSVDLNTEAFF	TGTGCCAGCAGCGTAGATCTGAACACTGAAGCTTTCTTT	NA	TRBV9	NA	TRBJ1-1
CASSLLIQETQYF	TGTGCCAGCAGCCTTCTGATCCAAGAGACCCAGTACTTC	NA	TRBV13	NA	TRBJ2-5
CASSLGGRSSSYEQYF	TGTGCCAGCAGCTTAGGGGGACGCTCGAGCTCCTACGAGCAGTACTTC	NA	TRBV7-9	NA	TRBJ2-7
CARPKAKIGNTIYF	TGTGCCAGGCCCAAGGCCAAGATCGGAAACACCATATATTTT	NA	TRBV21-1	NA	TRBJ1-3
CAWGTRAYNEQFF	TGTGCCTGGGGGACTCGAGCCTACAATGAGCAGTTCTTC	NA	TRBV30	NA	TRBJ2-1
CASTRVGGRELFF	TGCGCCAGCACGCGGGTTGGCGGCAGGGAGCTGTTTTTT	NA	TRBV5-1	NA	TRBJ2-2
CAWSQPPAGRLSGNTIYF	TGTGCCTGGAGTCAGCCCCCGGCAGGACGTCTCTCTGGAAACACCATATATTTT	NA	TRBV30	NA	TRBJ1-3
CASSLPSGGANEQFF	TGTGCCAGCAGCTTGCCTAGCGGGGGGGCCAATGAGCAGTTCTTC	once	TRBV13	TRBD2	TRBJ2-1
CAISAGTGVGYTF	TGTGCCATCAGTGCCGGGACAGGGGTAGGCTACACCTTC	once	TRBV10-3	TRBD1	TRBJ1-2
CASSRRQGWTEAFF	TGTGCCAGCAGCAGACGACAGGGGTGGACTGAAGCTTTCTTT	NA	TRBV3-1/TRBV3-2	TRBD1	TRBJ1-1
CASSGRRKSEAFF	TGTGCCAGCAGCGGGAGGCGGAAATCCGAAGCTTTCTTT	NA	TRBV5-6	NA	TRBJ1-1
CASSLRGGEQYF	TGTGCCAGCAGTTTAAGGGGTGGCGAGCAGTACTTC	NA	TRBV12-3/TRBV12-4	NA	TRBJ2-7
CASSESTADGYTF	TGCGCCAGCAGTGAGTCAACAGCAGATGGCTACACCTTC	NA	TRBV10-2	NA	TRBJ1-2
CASSLSSGTGGGVHEQYF	TGTGCCAGCAGTTTGAGCTCCGGGACAGGGGGCGGGGTCCACGAGCAGTACTTC	NA	TRBV28	TRBD1	TRBJ2-7
CASSRQGHQEKLFF	TGCGCCAGCAGCCGACAGGGCCACCAGGAAAAACTGTTTTTT	NA	TRBV5-1	TRBD1	TRBJ1-4
CASSFGESSYNEQFF	TGCGCCAGCAGCTTTGGGGAAAGCTCCTACAATGAGCAGTTCTTC	NA	TRBV5-1	NA	TRBJ2-1
CSASSRTGADTQYF	TGCAGTGCTAGTTCTAGAACAGGGGCAGATACGCAGTATTTT	NA	TRBV20-1	TRBD1	TRBJ2-3
CAISKGGFQPQHF	TGTGCCATCAGTAAGGGGGGTTTTCAGCCCCAGCATTTT	NA	TRBV10-3	NA	TRBJ1-5
CASSQEDGSNTEAFF	TGTGCCAGCAGCCAGGAAGACGGGTCGAACACTGAAGCTTTCTTT	NA	TRBV4-2	NA	TRBJ1-1
CASSLSLIYNEQFF	TGTGCCAGCAGCTTAAGTTTAATATACAATGAGCAGTTCTTC	NA	TRBV5-6	NA	TRBJ2-1
CASSDENGDGIQYF	TGTGCCAGCAGCGACGAAAACGGAGACGGCATTCAGTACTTC	once	TRBV5-7	NA	TRBJ2-4
CASNRVNEKLFF	TGTGCCAGTAACCGGGTGAATGAAAAACTGTTTTTT	NA	TRBV19	NA	TRBJ1-4
CASSNSRDLSNQPQHF	TGTGCCAGTAGTAATTCCAGGGATCTTAGCAATCAGCCCCAGCATTTT	NA	TRBV19	NA	TRBJ1-5
CASSYSGTGTEAFF	TGTGCCAGCAGTTACTCTGGGACTGGGACTGAAGCTTTCTTT	NA	TRBV6-6	NA	TRBJ1-1
CASSLFPKGYTF	TGTGCCAGCAGTTTGTTTCCCAAAGGCTACACCTTC	NA	TRBV12-3/TRBV12-4	NA	TRBJ1-2
CSAKIPDRGYNEQFF	TGCAGCGCCAAGATTCCCGACCGAGGATACAATGAGCAGTTCTTC	NA	TRBV29-1	NA	TRBJ2-1
CAGSTGVGTEAFF	TGTGCCGGATCGACAGGGGTGGGCACTGAAGCTTTCTTT	NA	TRBV30	TRBD1	TRBJ1-1
CASSEAGWGTQHF	TGTGCCAGCAGTGAAGCGGGGTGGGGGACCCAGCATTTT	NA	TRBV6-1	NA	TRBJ1-5
CAWSAGLLGEKLFF	TGTGCCTGGAGTGCGGGACTCTTGGGGGAAAAACTGTTTTTT	NA	TRBV30	NA	TRBJ1-4
CASSHRQGGNQPQHF	TGCGCCAGCAGCCATCGACAGGGAGGCAATCAGCCCCAGCATTTT	NA	TRBV4-1	TRBD1	TRBJ1-5
CASSLSRYEQYF	TGTGCCAGCAGTCTGAGTCGCTACGAGCAGTACTTC	NA	TRBV12-3/TRBV12-4	NA	TRBJ2-7
CASSQDLSGREQFF	TGTGCCAGCAGCCAAGATCTTTCGGGGAGGGAGCAGTTCTTC	once	TRBV3-1/TRBV3-2	NA	TRBJ2-1
CASSFVGWSSGNSYNEQFF	TGTGCCAGCAGTTTTGTTGGGTGGTCTAGCGGGAACTCCTACAATGAGCAGTTCTTC	NA	TRBV28	TRBD2	TRBJ2-1